Below, 8 T cell receptor beta chains from the same sample are listed, as sequenced in a study of CD8 T cells in ankylosing spondylitis. Each CDR3 protein gets one entry after TCRdb re-called the 5' RACE reads with MiXCR. Of about 150,000 distinct CDR3 sequences in the sample, around 42% were seen once. The sample consisted of synovial fluid, either unsorted or a sorted T cell fraction (not recorded which). These receptor sequences come from a male donor with ankylosing spondylitis.

The V gene is TRBV6-1, the J gene TRBJ2-7; TRBD2 is a possible D gene (5 bases). Per the germline V gene, CDR1 is MNHNS and CDR2 is SASEGT. V was cut by 6 bases and J by 2 bases, with 20 bases left in between. The CDR3 sequence is 16 residues long. In DNA, the CDR3 is TGTGCCAGCAGCCCTCACTCTAGCAGGCCTACCTACGAGCAGTACTTC. Translation: CASSPHSSRPTYEQYF.

The table lists this clonotype with a count of one. This chain uses TRBV2 with TRBJ2-7, with D maybe TRBD2 (5 bases). The CDR3 loop spans 14 amino acids. The germline V and J ends were trimmed by 6 bases and 3 bases, with 15 bases remaining between them. Germline CDR1 reads SNHLY; CDR2 reads FYNNEI. In DNA form, the CDR3 reads TGTGCCAGCAGGACCCAGGCTCGGGGCTACGAGCAGTACTTC. Its protein product is CASRTQARGYEQYF.

In this sample, this clonotype turned up a few times. DNA for the CDR3: TGTGCCAGCAGACCGGGACAATACAATGAGCAGTTCTTC. Its protein is CASRPGQYNEQFF. The chain uses TRBV12-3 or TRBV12-4 and TRBJ2-1; maybe TRBD1 (6 bases). The CDR3 contains 13 residues. V lost 6 bases and J 4 bases, leaving 10 bases between the germline ends.

This clonotype was detected ten times or more. The chain joins TRBV25-1 to TRBJ2-1, with no clear D. CDR3 length equals 10 residues. From germline, CDR1 is MGHDK and CDR2 SYGVNS. Between the trimmed V and J ends, which lost 6 bases and 12 bases, there was a span of 9 bases. The CDR3 DNA sequence: TGTGCCAGCAGCGACAAGTTGCAGTTCTTC. Translation gives CASSDKLQFF.

This clonotype was seen only a few times. V usage is TRBV5-1 and J usage is TRBJ2-1; TRBD2 agrees at 10 bases. CDR1 and CDR2 from the germline V gene are SGHRS and YFSETQ. V dropped 0 bases and J dropped 2; count of bases not matched to a gene: 8. CDR3 length equals 18 residues. The CDR3 nucleotides read TGCGCCAGCAGCTTGGTTCGGACTAGCGGAGCCCCCTACAATGAGCAGTTCTTC. Translated, it gives CASSLVRTSGAPYNEQFF. The whole variable domain, remainder taken from reference TRBV5-1 and TRBJ2-1, is KAGVTQTPRYLIKTRGQQVTLSCSPISGHRSVSWYQQTPGQGLQFLFEYFSETQRNKGNFPGRFSGRQFSNSRSEMNVSTLELGDSALYLCASSLVRTSGAPYNEQFFGPGTRLTVL.

This rearrangement joins TRBV6-1 to TRBJ1-4, with D unresolved. The V and J ends lost 7 bases and 6 bases respectively, with 12 bases between them. Per germline, CDR1 MNHNS and CDR2 SASEGT. The CDR3 is 13 residues long. DNA for the CDR3: TGTGCCAGCACCCACGGACTGGATGAAAAACTGTTTTTT. Translated, it gives CASTHGLDEKLFF.

This clonotype appeared a few times. The genes are TRBV29-1 and TRBJ1-1; TRBD1 is a possible D gene (5 bases). V lost 4 bases and J 1 base, leaving 7 bases between the germline ends. The CDR3 loop spans 12 amino acids. Germline values: CDR1 SQVTM, CDR2 ANQGSEA. CDR3 sequence reads: CSVVRGNTEAFF. CDR3 sequence (DNA): TGCAGCGTTGTGAGGGGGAACACTGAAGCTTTCTTT.

The rearrangement joins TRBV28 to TRBJ1-1; D is unresolved. Trimming took 6 bases from V and 11 from J, leaving 19 bases between them. The CDR3 is made up of 13 amino acids. Germline CDR1 MDHEN, CDR2 SYDVKM. The CDR3 region has the DNA TGTGCCAGCAGCTCCCCTCGGAGGACCAGGGCTTTCTTT. The encoded protein is CASSSPRRTRAFF. Looking up the rest from reference TRBV28 and TRBJ1-1 gives the full variable domain: DVKVTQSSRYLVKRTGEKVFLECVQDMDHENMFWYRQDPGLGLRLIYFSYDVKMKEKGDIPEGYSVSREKKERFSLILESASTNQTSMYLCASSSPRRTRAFFGQGTRLTVV.